Described below is a single TCR beta chain sequence and its context. The antigen is not known. The data were taken from a study of shared clonotypes between healthy human individuals. V dropped 4 bases and J dropped 1; count of bases not matched to a gene: 6. The CDR3 extends over 16 amino acids. From germline, CDR1 is SGHAT and CDR2 FQDESV (reference sequence). Study-wide points: Relative to memory subsets, naive subsets generally showed larger estimated richness. Represented diversity, genetic and exposure-history alike, was limited by few donors.

Under the authors' procedure: ImmunoSEQ supplied junction-only sequences lacking quality scores, so filtering was different. TCRdb keeps only in-frame clones here, not all; method: immunoSEQ multiplex PCR. The D gene and trimming were derived from the DNA, and the V and J assignments and clone size from that table. The sample holds more than 2 million clones, over 85% seen once. The sequenced material came from naive CD4+ T cells sorted from blood. As to subset: CD45RA+ positively selected. The rearrangement joins TRBV11-1 to TRBJ2-3; 9 bases line up with TRBD2. This clonotype was obtained from a man between 18 and 29 years old in good health. CDR3 nucleotide sequence: TGTGCCAGCAGCTCTTCGGTAGCGGGGGGCACAGATACGCAGTATTTT. Protein: CASSSSVAGGTDTQYF. Filled out from reference TRBV11-1 and TRBJ2-3, the complete variable domain reads EAEVAQSPRYKITEKSQAVAFWCDPISGHATLYWYRQILGQGPELLVQFQDESVVDDSQLPKDRFSAERLKGVDSTLKIQPAELGDSAMYLCASSSSVAGGTDTQYFGPGTRLTVL.